A selection of T cell receptor beta chains follows, all from one sample in a study of cytomegalovirus exposure and HLA in healthy donors. Assay used: immunoSEQ multiplex PCR; TCRdb lists only in-frame clones, some missing. Of 150,000 or so clones in the sample, approximately 88% were seen once. Specimen: PBMCs. These TCRs come from a man in his thirties or forties in good health and CMV-seropositive. The CDR3 runs from the conserved cysteine through the conserved F or W. D genes are given only for firm matches. A row's size may be missing; if present it is once, few, many or a size class.

TRBV6-5	NA	TRBD1	TRBJ2-7	TGTGCCAGCAGCGACGGACAGGGCCCCTACGAGCAGTACTTC	CASSDGQGPYEQYF
TRBV15	NA	NA	TRBJ1-1	TGTGCCACCAGCAGATACTTCAGGGGCTCCAACACTGAAGCTTTCTTT	CATSRYFRGSNTEAFF
TRBV11-3	NA	TRBD2	TRBJ2-2	TGTGCCAGCAGCAAGGGACTAGCGGGAGCTGACACCGGGGAGCTGTTTTTT	CASSKGLAGADTGELFF
TRBV7-9	NA	NA	TRBJ1-4	TGTGCCAGCACCCGGGCCAGGGTGGGAGGAGAAAAACTGTTTTTT	CASTRARVGGEKLFF
TRBV7-2	NA	NA	TRBJ1-5	TGTGCCAGCAGCTTAGTTTTAGATCAGCCCCAGCATTTT	CASSLVLDQPQHF
TRBV28	NA	NA	TRBJ2-1	TGTGCCAGCAGTTTAGACGGAGGGTCCTACAATGAGCAGTTCTTC	CASSLDGGSYNEQFF
TRBV28	NA	NA	TRBJ2-3	TGTGCCAGCAGTTCGGCCCAGGCGCGCACAGATACGCAGTATTTT	CASSSAQARTDTQYF
TRBV7-7	NA	NA	TRBJ1-1	TGTGCCAGCAGCTTAAACAGCAACACTGAAGCTTTCTTT	CASSLNSNTEAFF
TRBV19	NA	NA	TRBJ2-7	TGTGCCAGTAGTACCTCCGGACAGAACGAGCAGTACTTC	CASSTSGQNEQYF
TRBV9	NA	TRBD1	TRBJ2-7	TGTGCCAGCAGCGGCGACAGGGACCACGAGCAGTACTTC	CASSGDRDHEQYF
TRBV19	NA	TRBD1	TRBJ1-2	TGTGCCAGTAAGCCCCCGGGCAGGGGGCTGGACTATGGCTACACCTTC	CASKPPGRGLDYGYTF
TRBV6-6	once	NA	TRBJ1-2	TGTGCCAGCATCAACGGACGTTGGGACAATAACTATGGCTACACCTTC	CASINGRWDNNYGYTF
TRBV29-1	NA	TRBD1	TRBJ2-4	TGCAGCGTAGCCGACAGGGGGCCTGACATTCAGTACTTC	CSVADRGPDIQYF
TRBV4-1	NA	NA	TRBJ2-5	TGCGCCAGCAGCCCCCAGGGTTCGGAGACCCAGTACTTC	CASSPQGSETQYF
TRBV9	NA	TRBD2	TRBJ2-1	TGTGCCAGCAGCCTAGCGGGGGACTACAATGAGCAGTTCTTC	CASSLAGDYNEQFF
TRBV7-2	NA	TRBD1	TRBJ2-7	TGTGCCAGCAGCTTTGGACAGGGAACCTACGAGCAGTACTTC	CASSFGQGTYEQYF
TRBV30	NA	TRBD2	TRBJ2-1	TGTGCCTGGGCTAGCGGATACTACAATGAGCAGTTCTTC	CAWASGYYNEQFF
TRBV5-1	NA	NA	TRBJ2-5	TGCGCCAGCAGCGACACTCGGGAGACCCAGTACTTC	CASSDTRETQYF
TRBV28	NA	NA	TRBJ2-7	TGTGCCAGCAGTACCCACAGGTCCTACGAGCAGTACTTC	CASSTHRSYEQYF
TRBV5-1	NA	NA	TRBJ2-1	TGCGCCAGCAGCCCCGAGACAGGAAAGTACAATGAGCAGTTCTTC	CASSPETGKYNEQFF
TRBV6-5	NA	TRBD2	TRBJ2-1	TGTGCCAGCAGTTACGGGGGGGGTTCCTACAATGAGCAGTTCTTC	CASSYGGGSYNEQFF
TRBV28	NA	NA	TRBJ1-2	TGTGCCAGCAGTCCGACAGTCTTAAATGGCTACACCTTC	CASSPTVLNGYTF
TRBV6-5	NA	NA	TRBJ1-2	TGTGCCAGCAGCCGCGGAAACTATGGCTACACCTTC	CASSRGNYGYTF
TRBV7-9	NA	TRBD1	TRBJ2-7	TGTGCCAGCAGCCCTTGGGACAGGGGGTCCGGCGAGCAGTACTTC	CASSPWDRGSGEQYF
TRBV28	few	NA	TRBJ2-7	TGTGCCAGCAGTTCATTCTCTGCAGGGTCCTACGAGCAGTACTTC	CASSSFSAGSYEQYF
TRBV6-1	NA	NA	TRBJ2-1	TGTGCCAGCATTCTGCGGGCTCTGTACAATGAGCAGTTCTTC	CASILRALYNEQFF
TRBV30	NA	NA	TRBJ1-5	TGTGCCTGGAGTGCCCAGGACAATCAGCCCCAGCATTTT	CAWSAQDNQPQHF
TRBV7-2	NA	TRBD1	TRBJ1-6	TGTGCCAGCAGCCCCACGGACAGGCGGCGGAATTCACCCCTCCACTTT	CASSPTDRRRNSPLHF
TRBV15	NA	NA	TRBJ2-1	TGTGCCACCAGCAGAGATGGGCAGGGCTCCTACAATGAGCAGTTCTTC	CATSRDGQGSYNEQFF
TRBV4-1	once	TRBD1	TRBJ1-4	TGCGCCAGCAGCCAAGATCCAGCAGGGGGGAGCGAAAAACTGTTTTTT	CASSQDPAGGSEKLFF
TRBV4-3	NA	TRBD1	TRBJ2-1	TGCGCCAGCAGCTTAGGGACAGGGCCCCTGTCCTACAATGAGCAGTTCTTC	CASSLGTGPLSYNEQFF
TRBV5-1	NA	NA	TRBJ1-2	TGCGCCAGCAGCCCATTGACAGGCTATGGCTACACCTTC	CASSPLTGYGYTF
TRBV4-3	NA	NA	TRBJ1-2	TGCGCCAGCGCCGAGAGTCTGTTCACTAACTATGGCTACACCTTC	CASAESLFTNYGYTF
TRBV30	NA	TRBD2	TRBJ2-2	TGTGCCGAAAGGTCGGCGGGAGCGAACACCGGGGAGCTGTTTTTT	CAERSAGANTGELFF
TRBV9	NA	NA	TRBJ2-1	TGTGCCAGCAGCGTAGCGGCGGGGTTCGGGAGCAATGAGCAGTTCTTC	CASSVAAGFGSNEQFF
TRBV6-5	once	TRBD1	TRBJ1-6	TGTGCCAGCAGGACAGGGTCCTATAATTCACCCCTCCACTTT	CASRTGSYNSPLHF
TRBV6-5	NA	NA	TRBJ2-7	TGTGCCAGCAGCCAACCCCCAGTGCACGAGCAGTACTTC	CASSQPPVHEQYF
TRBV4-3	NA	TRBD1	TRBJ2-3	TGCGCCAGCAGCCAAGAACGCGCAGGGGGCCGAGATACGCAGTATTTT	CASSQERAGGRDTQYF
TRBV14	NA	NA	TRBJ2-2	TGTGCCAGCAGCCAAGTTGGCAGGGGTCTTCCCGGGGAGCTGTTTTTT	CASSQVGRGLPGELFF
TRBV4-1	NA	NA	TRBJ1-1	TGCGCCAGCAGCCAAGGACAGAGCACTGAAGCTTTCTTT	CASSQGQSTEAFF
TRBV11-2	NA	NA	TRBJ2-3	TGTGCCACCCGGTCCGGGAGCACAGATACGCAGTATTTT	CATRSGSTDTQYF
TRBV7-9	NA	NA	TRBJ2-7	TGTGCCAGCAGCTCCATTCGCAAGAACCTAGCCTACGAGCAGTACTTC	CASSSIRKNLAYEQYF
TRBV9	NA	NA	TRBJ2-2	TGTGCCAGCAGCCACTCCACCGGGGAGCTGTTTTTT	CASSHSTGELFF
TRBV5-1	few	TRBD2	TRBJ2-5	TGCGCCAGCAGCTTGCCTAGCGGGGAGACCCAGTACTTC	CASSLPSGETQYF
TRBV29-1	few	TRBD1	TRBJ1-5	TGCAGCGCCGCAACAGGGGGCACGGATCAGCCCCAGCATTTT	CSAATGGTDQPQHF
TRBV5-1	NA	NA	TRBJ1-1	TGCGCCAGCAGCTTGGTCCGAGGGGGTGAAGCTTTCTTT	CASSLVRGGEAFF